The source of this T cell receptor (beta chain) is a study of shared clonotypes between healthy human individuals. The study ran the assay at deep level. The authors sequenced unsorted PBMC DNA on ten immunoSEQ deep assay plates. Clones were sequenced by immunoSEQ multiplex PCR, and TCRdb holds only the in-frame ones, with some missing. The sample lists fewer than 600,000 clones, around three quarters occurring once. The CDR3 is made up of 14 amino acids. Germline loops: CDR1 MDHEN, CDR2 SYDVKM. V lost 6 bases to trimming and J lost 3 bases; unmatched junction nucleotides: 1. This TCR derives from a woman aged 35 to 49 in good health. Some clones in this sample may be carry-over from other donors' samples. This chain joins TRBV28 and TRBJ2-2, with 10 bases aligning to TRBD1. The sequenced sample consisted of PBMCs. CDR3: CASRTGGDTGELFF. The CDR3 coding sequence is TGTGCCAGCAGGACAGGGGGCGACACCGGGGAGCTGTTTTTT. Full variable domain (missing parts from reference TRBV28 and TRBJ2-2): DVKVTQSSRYLVKRTGEKVFLECVQDMDHENMFWYRQDPGLGLRLIYFSYDVKMKEKGDIPEGYSVSREKKERFSLILESASTNQTSMYLCASRTGGDTGELFFGEGSRLTVL.